This TCR beta chain appears in the sequencing data of a study of blood T cells in healthy people across ages. This clonotype occurred a few times. Its cognate antigen is unknown. Together with a sample-barcoded 5' primer, a J-beta primer mix was included in a second PCR lasting about 7 to 11 cycles. TCRdb fed the 5' RACE reads into MiXCR, producing one record per CDR3 protein. The sample carries about 940,000 distinct CDR3 sequences, roughly 43% recorded once. Every donor contributed around 10 milliliters of peripheral blood by blood draw. Germline CDR1 and CDR2: SQVTM and ANQGSEA. This CDR3 has 11 residues. V dropped 8 bases and J dropped 7 bases, with 14 bases sitting between them. Points from the study as a whole: Unsorted PBMCs ruled out conclusive naive versus antigen-experienced comparison.

Material: blood. The V call is TRBV29-1, the J call TRBJ1-2; D gene uncertain. The receptor was derived from a man aged 30 to 45 in good health. The CDR3 nucleotides read TGCAGCCTCGCGGCAGGAACTGGCTACACCTTC. The encoded protein is CSLAAGTGYTF.